A selection of T cell receptor beta chains follows, all from one sample in a study of cytomegalovirus exposure and HLA in healthy donors. Only in-frame clones appear in the TCRdb table, and some are missing; sequencing was by immunoSEQ multiplex PCR. The table includes approximately 150,000 clones, 75% to 80% detected once. Input material: PBMCs. The receptor set was obtained from a young woman in good health and CMV-seronegative. The CDR3 runs from the conserved cysteine through the conserved F or W. Fields, in order: D gene, J gene, V gene, clone size, CDR3 protein, CDR3 DNA. A D gene is named only where the DNA matches it firmly. The size of a clone is reported for some rows only, either as once, few or many, or as a class for expanded clones.

D gene: -; J gene: TRBJ1-2; V gene: TRBV25-1; clone size: -; CDR3 protein: CASSPRQVGYGYTF; CDR3 DNA: TGTGCCAGCAGCCCACGACAGGTCGGCTATGGCTACACCTTC
D gene: TRBD2; J gene: TRBJ2-1; V gene: TRBV7-9; clone size: -; CDR3 protein: CASRRGLAGGNEQFF; CDR3 DNA: TGTGCCAGCAGAAGGGGACTAGCGGGGGGAAATGAGCAGTTCTTC
D gene: -; J gene: TRBJ1-5; V gene: TRBV18; clone size: once; CDR3 protein: CASSPPWNRDQPQHF; CDR3 DNA: TGTGCCAGCTCACCACCGTGGAACAGGGATCAGCCCCAGCATTTT
D gene: -; J gene: TRBJ1-2; V gene: TRBV15; clone size: -; CDR3 protein: CATSSLRTVTNYGYTF; CDR3 DNA: TGTGCCACCAGCAGCCTTAGGACAGTTACTAACTATGGCTACACCTTC
D gene: TRBD2; J gene: TRBJ2-1; V gene: TRBV13; clone size: few; CDR3 protein: CASSLEVSGVYNEQFF; CDR3 DNA: TGTGCCAGCAGCTTAGAGGTCAGCGGGGTATACAATGAGCAGTTCTTC
D gene: -; J gene: TRBJ2-1; V gene: TRBV29-1; clone size: -; CDR3 protein: CSVELLSETYNEQFF; CDR3 DNA: TGCAGCGTTGAACTCTTATCGGAGACCTACAATGAGCAGTTCTTC
D gene: -; J gene: TRBJ2-5; V gene: TRBV5-6; clone size: -; CDR3 protein: CASSWTTQETQYF; CDR3 DNA: TGTGCCAGCAGCTGGACAACCCAAGAGACCCAGTACTTC
D gene: -; J gene: TRBJ2-7; V gene: TRBV9; clone size: -; CDR3 protein: CASSVGGAAYEQYF; CDR3 DNA: TGTGCCAGCAGCGTTGGGGGGGCTGCCTACGAGCAGTACTTC
D gene: TRBD1; J gene: TRBJ1-1; V gene: TRBV18; clone size: few; CDR3 protein: CASSALPGGNTEAFF; CDR3 DNA: TGTGCCAGCTCAGCCCTCCCAGGGGGCAACACTGAAGCTTTCTTT
D gene: -; J gene: TRBJ2-3; V gene: TRBV28; clone size: once; CDR3 protein: CASGLGGQGNTQYF; CDR3 DNA: TGTGCCAGCGGATTGGGGGGGCAGGGGAATACGCAGTATTTT
D gene: TRBD1; J gene: TRBJ2-5; V gene: TRBV5-6; clone size: -; CDR3 protein: CASSLHRGVETQYF; CDR3 DNA: TGTGCCAGCAGCTTGCACAGGGGGGTCGAGACCCAGTACTTC
D gene: -; J gene: TRBJ1-1; V gene: TRBV4-1; clone size: -; CDR3 protein: CASSPSAGNTEAFF; CDR3 DNA: TGCGCCAGCAGCCCATCCGCCGGGAACACTGAAGCTTTCTTT
D gene: -; J gene: TRBJ2-1; V gene: TRBV27; clone size: -; CDR3 protein: CASSHRDTYRSEQFF; CDR3 DNA: TGTGCCAGCAGTCACCGGGACACGTACCGCAGCGAGCAGTTCTTC
D gene: TRBD1; J gene: TRBJ1-6; V gene: TRBV18; clone size: -; CDR3 protein: CASSRPGQYNSPLHF; CDR3 DNA: TGTGCCAGCTCACGCCCGGGACAGTATAATTCACCCCTCCACTTT
D gene: TRBD2; J gene: TRBJ2-5; V gene: TRBV5-1; clone size: -; CDR3 protein: CASSSSGVETQYF; CDR3 DNA: TGCGCCAGCAGTTCTAGCGGGGTCGAGACCCAGTACTTC
D gene: -; J gene: TRBJ2-1; V gene: TRBV5-1; clone size: -; CDR3 protein: CASSPQSGWGNEQFF; CDR3 DNA: TGCGCCAGCAGCCCCCAAAGCGGGTGGGGGAATGAGCAGTTCTTC
D gene: TRBD1; J gene: TRBJ1-6; V gene: TRBV6-5; clone size: -; CDR3 protein: CASSPLTGTNSPLHF; CDR3 DNA: TGTGCCAGCAGTCCGCTGACAGGGACTAATTCACCCCTCCACTTT
D gene: TRBD1; J gene: TRBJ1-3; V gene: TRBV4-1; clone size: -; CDR3 protein: CASSQELDKIQGDTIYF; CDR3 DNA: TGCGCCAGCAGCCAAGAACTCGATAAGATACAGGGGGACACCATATATTTT
D gene: TRBD1; J gene: TRBJ1-6; V gene: TRBV27; clone size: -; CDR3 protein: CASSFGRTGNSPLHF; CDR3 DNA: TGTGCCAGCAGTTTTGGCCGGACAGGAAATTCACCCCTCCACTTT
D gene: -; J gene: TRBJ1-4; V gene: TRBV5-4; clone size: -; CDR3 protein: CASLTSRLATNEKLFF; CDR3 DNA: TGTGCCAGCCTAACTTCCCGACTTGCAACTAATGAAAAACTGTTTTTT
D gene: TRBD1; J gene: TRBJ1-6; V gene: TRBV15; clone size: once; CDR3 protein: CATSHPRDRGYNSPLHF; CDR3 DNA: TGTGCCACCAGCCATCCCCGGGACAGGGGCTATAATTCACCCCTCCACTTT
D gene: -; J gene: TRBJ2-7; V gene: TRBV7-2; clone size: -; CDR3 protein: CASSLPTVGSYEQYF; CDR3 DNA: TGTGCCAGCAGCTTACCCACGGTCGGCTCCTACGAGCAGTACTTC
D gene: -; J gene: TRBJ1-4; V gene: TRBV5-4; clone size: -; CDR3 protein: CASSVRPGHGAEKLFF; CDR3 DNA: TGTGCCAGCAGCGTAAGACCGGGACATGGGGCCGAAAAACTGTTTTTT
D gene: TRBD1; J gene: TRBJ1-1; V gene: TRBV4-1; clone size: -; CDR3 protein: CASSQEKQGTSFF; CDR3 DNA: TGCGCCAGCAGCCAGGAAAAACAGGGGACGTCTTTCTTT
D gene: -; J gene: TRBJ2-3; V gene: TRBV7-8; clone size: few; CDR3 protein: CASSPRKKASTDTQYF; CDR3 DNA: TGTGCCAGCAGCCCGAGGAAAAAAGCTAGCACAGATACGCAGTATTTT
D gene: TRBD1; J gene: TRBJ2-7; V gene: TRBV5-7; clone size: -; CDR3 protein: CASSNSRDRDYEQYF; CDR3 DNA: TGTGCCAGCAGCAACTCCCGGGACAGGGACTACGAGCAGTACTTC
D gene: -; J gene: TRBJ2-3; V gene: TRBV9; clone size: once; CDR3 protein: CASSVVGASEVSTDTQYF; CDR3 DNA: TGTGCCAGCAGCGTAGTTGGGGCTAGCGAGGTTAGCACAGATACGCAGTATTTT
D gene: -; J gene: TRBJ1-5; V gene: TRBV4-1; clone size: once; CDR3 protein: CASSQDEVEPQHF; CDR3 DNA: TGCGCCAGCAGCCAAGACGAGGTTGAGCCCCAGCATTTT
D gene: -; J gene: TRBJ1-1; V gene: TRBV29-1; clone size: once; CDR3 protein: CSVGAGQNTEAFF; CDR3 DNA: TGCAGCGTTGGTGCGGGTCAGAACACTGAAGCTTTCTTT
D gene: -; J gene: TRBJ2-2; V gene: TRBV19; clone size: -; CDR3 protein: CASSIEASYTGELFF; CDR3 DNA: TGTGCCAGTAGTATAGAGGCTAGCTACACCGGGGAGCTGTTTTTT
D gene: -; J gene: TRBJ1-2; V gene: TRBV6-1; clone size: few; CDR3 protein: CASSLTFPRDYGYTF; CDR3 DNA: TGTGCCAGCAGTCTTACCTTCCCCAGGGACTATGGCTACACCTTC
D gene: -; J gene: TRBJ1-4; V gene: TRBV7-8; clone size: -; CDR3 protein: CASSYGPNSNEKLFF; CDR3 DNA: TGTGCCAGCAGCTATGGGCCGAATTCTAATGAAAAACTCTTTTTT
D gene: -; J gene: TRBJ1-2; V gene: TRBV6-6; clone size: once; CDR3 protein: CASRMTGINYGYTF; CDR3 DNA: TGTGCCAGCAGAATGACAGGCATTAACTATGGCTACACCTTC
D gene: TRBD1; J gene: TRBJ2-7; V gene: TRBV27; clone size: -; CDR3 protein: CASSLGQGLSYEQYF; CDR3 DNA: TGTGCCAGCAGTTTGGGACAGGGACTCTCCTACGAGCAGTACTTC
D gene: -; J gene: TRBJ1-4; V gene: TRBV6-5; clone size: -; CDR3 protein: CASSYTGSTNEKLFF; CDR3 DNA: TGTGCCAGCAGTTACACGGGTTCAACTAATGAAAAACTGTTTTTT
D gene: TRBD2; J gene: TRBJ2-1; V gene: TRBV2; clone size: -; CDR3 protein: CASSVPRGGLNEQFF; CDR3 DNA: TGTGCCAGCAGTGTACCTCGGGGGGGCCTCAATGAGCAGTTCTTC
D gene: TRBD1; J gene: TRBJ1-3; V gene: TRBV5-4; clone size: once; CDR3 protein: CASSPGTGTGNTIYF; CDR3 DNA: TGTGCCAGCAGCCCTGGGACAGGCACTGGAAACACCATATATTTT
D gene: -; J gene: TRBJ1-2; V gene: TRBV6-5; clone size: once; CDR3 protein: CASTRQGEGYTF; CDR3 DNA: TGCGCCAGCACGAGGCAGGGTGAAGGCTACACCTTC
D gene: TRBD1; J gene: TRBJ1-2; V gene: TRBV11-2; clone size: -; CDR3 protein: CASSSQTHRGYGYTF; CDR3 DNA: TGTGCCAGCAGCTCCCAGACCCACAGGGGCTATGGCTACACCTTC
D gene: -; J gene: TRBJ1-6; V gene: TRBV6-1; clone size: once; CDR3 protein: CASSDLGLNSPLHF; CDR3 DNA: TGTGCCAGCAGTGATCTGGGCCTGAATTCACCCCTCCACTTT